The 22 T cell receptor beta chains in this list originate from one sample, sequenced in a study of human T cells and chemical hapten exposure. TCRdb re-analysed the RACE reads in MiXCR, keeping a single row per CDR3 protein. Of 300,000 to 450,000 distinct CDR3 sequences in the sample, roughly 5% are singletons; the top ten hold 2% to 2.5%. Time point denoted: patch test 1, 2 weeks after DPC sensitization. Specified treatment: therapeutic diphenylcyclopropenone sensitization with weekly scalp DPC. Here the sequenced sample was whole blood, taken in connection with sensitization to the hapten diphenylcyclopropenone (DPC). These TCRs come from a woman in her fifties or sixties with alopecia areata. Some clones in this sample may be carry-over from other donors' samples.

This clonotype was seen ten or more times. This chain joins TRBV5-5 and TRBJ2-7; TRBD2 might be the D (7 bases). Germline values: CDR1 SGHKS, CDR2 YYEKEE (reference sequence). The CDR3 length is 14 residues. The germline V and J ends were trimmed by 4 bases and 5 bases, with 16 bases remaining between them. The CDR3 here is CASSRGAGDHEQYF. In nucleotides, the CDR3 is TGTGCCAGCAGCAGGGGGGCGGGGGACCACGAGCAGTACTTC.

There are a few counts of this clonotype. The chain couples TRBV19 to TRBJ2-1; 11 bases are shared with TRBD1. Trimming removed 6 bases from V and 7 bases from J; junction bases left unmatched: 8. This CDR3 is 15 amino acids long. CDR1 is LNHDA and CDR2 is SQIVND in the germline V gene (reference sequence). CDR3 nucleotide sequence: TGTGCCAGTAGCCTGGGCGGGACAGGGGGGAATGAGCAGTTCTTC. It is translated as CASSLGGTGGNEQFF.

The sample holds a few counts of this clonotype. This chain links TRBV3-1 with TRBJ1-6; D is unresolved. Germline CDR1 and CDR2: LGHDT and YNNKEL (reference sequence). The V end lost 1 base, the J end lost 6 bases, and 7 bases lay between the germline ends. CDR3 length equals 14 residues. Here the CDR3 reads CASSQVEANSPLHF. The DNA of the CDR3 is TGTGCCAGCAGCCAAGTGGAGGCTAATTCACCCCTCCACTTT. Looking up the rest from reference TRBV3-1 and TRBJ1-6 gives the full variable domain: DTAVSQTPKYLVTQMGNDKSIKCEQNLGHDTMYWYKQDSKKFLKIMFSYNNKELIINETVPNRFSPKSPDKAHLNLHINSLELGDSAVYFCASSQVEANSPLHFGNGTRLTVT.

This clonotype was detected only a few times. The chain uses TRBV6-2 or TRBV6-3 and TRBJ2-2, with D unresolved. The CDR3 length is 11 residues. The germline CDR1 and CDR2 sequences are MNHEY and SVGEGT. V lost 1 base and J 7 bases, leaving 1 base between the germline ends. CDR3 in amino acids: CASSYFGELFF. The CDR3 nucleotides are TGTGCCAGCAGTTACTTCGGGGAGCTGTTTTTT.

A few counts support this clonotype. The chain recombines TRBV6-6 with TRBJ1-5; TRBD1 aligns across 9 bases. Germline CDR1 MNHNY, CDR2 SVGAGI (reference sequence). There are 17 residues in the CDR3. The V and J ends lost 2 bases and 6 bases, in that order; junction bases with no gene match: 11. CDR3 residues: CASSYPPTGGFPQPQHF. The CDR3 DNA sequence: TGTGCCAGCAGTTACCCTCCAACAGGGGGCTTTCCTCAGCCCCAGCATTTT.

This clonotype was seen repeatedly, ten times or more. For the CDR3, the DNA is TGTGCCAGCAGTGAGGTGGCGGGTACGGGTGAGCAGTTCTTC. It yields the protein CASSEVAGTGEQFF. The chain couples TRBV25-1 to TRBJ2-1; a possible D gene is TRBD2 (5 bases). The CDR3 is made up of 14 amino acids. Germline loops: CDR1 MGHDK, CDR2 SYGVNS. The V gene lost 3 bases and the J gene lost 9 bases, with 15 bases spanning the gap.

The chain links TRBV9 to TRBJ2-5; the match to TRBD2 covers 12 bases. The CDR3 is made up of 16 amino acids. Unmatched junction bases numbered 7, after V lost 0 bases and J lost 7 bases. Germline V gene sequence: CDR1 SGDLS, CDR2 YYNGEE. CDR3 in DNA: TGTGCCAGCAGCGTAGGACTAGCGGGAGTCGGTAGGACCCAGTACTTC. Its protein product is CASSVGLAGVGRTQYF.

The V call is TRBV10-3, the J call TRBJ2-3; D unresolved. Germline V lookup: CDR1 ENHRY, CDR2 SYGVKD. V was shortened by 2 bases and J by 3 bases, with 12 bases between the two germline ends. The CDR3 length is 15 residues. The CDR3 region is CAISEPSSGTDTQYF. As DNA, the CDR3 is TGTGCCATCAGTGAGCCGAGTTCCGGGACAGATACGCAGTATTTT.

Concerning this clonotype itself: This may arise from a read error, as a much more abundant clone is one base away. The rearrangement links TRBV20-1 to TRBJ2-1; maybe TRBD2 (6 bases). Germline CDR1 reads DFQATT; CDR2 reads SNEGSKA (reference sequence). Trimming stripped 3 bases from V and 2 bases from J, with 11 bases between. This CDR3 contains 14 residues. CDR3 residues: CSASAGSTYNEQFF. The CDR3 nucleotides read TGCAGTGCTAGCGCGGGATCCACCTACAATGAGCAGTTCTTC.

This clonotype was recorded many times. This chain links TRBV5-1 with TRBJ2-3; 10 nucleotides agree with TRBD2. The germline V gene has CDR1 SGHRS and CDR2 YFSETQ. There are 17 residues in the CDR3. The V segment lost 1 base and the J segment 2 bases; nucleotides outside the gene matches: 7. The CDR3 nucleotides read TGCGCCAGCAGCTTGTTTAGCGGGGGGCCATACACAGATACGCAGTATTTT. It is translated as CASSLFSGGPYTDTQYF.

This clonotype was observed a few times. The chain carries TRBV20-1 and TRBJ2-7; 10 nucleotides match TRBD1. Germline V gene data show CDR1 as DFQATT and CDR2 as SNEGSKA (reference sequence). V dropped 6 bases and J dropped 5; count of bases not matched to a gene: 10. This CDR3 has 14 residues. CDR3 in DNA: TGCAGTGCCCACCCCCGGGACAGGGGCAACGAGCAGTACTTC. It translates to CSAHPRDRGNEQYF.

This clonotype was seen ten or more times. The V gene is TRBV5-8, the J gene TRBJ2-7; D uncertain. V dropped 3 bases and J dropped 5 bases, with 6 bases sitting between them. Per germline, CDR1 SGHTS and CDR2 YDEGEE. The CDR3 loop spans 11 amino acids. In DNA form, the CDR3 reads TGTGCCAGCAGCTCGGGTAACGAGCAGTACTTC. This gives the protein CASSSGNEQYF. The entire variable domain, with the rest obtained from reference TRBV5-8 and TRBJ2-7, is as follows: EAGVTQSPTHLIKTRGQQATLRCSPISGHTSVYWYQQALGLGLQFLLWYDEGEERNRGNFPPRFSGRQFPNYSSELNVNALELEDSALYLCASSSGNEQYFGPGTRLTVT.

The chain combines TRBV20-1 with TRBJ1-6, with TRBD1 identical over 8 bases. The CDR3 length is 16 residues. V shed 0 bases, J shed 7 bases, and the junction held 8 bases outside the gene matches. Germline CDR1 reads DFQATT; CDR2 reads SNEGSKA (reference sequence). The DNA for the CDR3 is TGCAGTGCTAGAGAAATAAGAACAGGGGGAAATTCACCCCTCCACTTT. Translating gives CSAREIRTGGNSPLHF.

This clonotype was seen only a few times. The rearrangement uses TRBV27 and TRBJ2-2, with TRBD2 as a possible D gene (6 bases). CDR3 size: 17 residues. Trimming pared 5 bases from V and 3 bases from J, leaving 19 bases between. Germline values: CDR1 MNHEY, CDR2 SMNVEV (reference sequence). For the CDR3, the DNA is TGTGCCAGCAGTCGGTCCGGGACTCCTTTTTACACCGGGGAGCTGTTTTTT. This translates into CASSRSGTPFYTGELFF.

In this sample, this clonotype turned up a few times. V is TRBV7-2 and J is TRBJ2-4; D is unresolved. With 5 bases removed from V and 3 bases from J, the gap between germline ends came to 8 bases. Germline CDR1 SGHTA, CDR2 FQGNSA. The CDR3 is made up of 13 amino acids. The CDR3 spells CASSPGGKNIQYF. In nucleotides, the CDR3 is TGTGCCAGCAGCCCCGGTGGCAAAAACATTCAGTACTTC. Together with reference TRBV7-2 and TRBJ2-4, the CDR3 gives the full variable domain: GAGVSQSPSNKVTEKGKDVELRCDPISGHTALYWYRQSLGQGLEFLIYFQGNSAPDKSGLPSDRFSAERTGGSVSTLTIQRTQQEDSAVYLCASSPGGKNIQYFGAGTRLSVL.

This clonotype has more than one count but fewer than ten. The V call is TRBV13, the J call TRBJ2-7, with TRBD1 as a possible D gene (5 bases). Germline V gene lookup returns CDR1 PRHDT and CDR2 FYEKMQ (reference sequence). The CDR3 runs to 11 residues. The ends were cut back, 5 bases at V and 9 bases at J, with 11 bases in the middle. The CDR3 DNA follows: TGTGCCAGCAGCCTAGACAGACGGCAGTACTTC. It codes for CASSLDRRQYF.

This rearrangement joins TRBV30 to TRBJ2-7; D is uncertain. Germline lookup yields CDR1 GTSNPN and CDR2 SVGIG (reference sequence). Between the trimmed V and J ends, which lost 3 bases and 3 bases, there was a span of 9 bases. This CDR3 is built from 12 residues. CDR3 loop: CAWSPTSYEQYF. The CDR3 bases are TGTGCCTGGAGCCCAACGAGCTACGAGCAGTACTTC.

This clonotype has a handful of counts. The chain links TRBV10-2 to TRBJ1-1, with D uncertain. CDR1 WSHSY and CDR2 SAAADI come from the germline V gene. V was shortened by 10 bases and J by 6 bases, with 18 bases between the two germline ends. This CDR3 has 13 residues. The CDR3 loop reads CAIPRLCLPEAFF. The CDR3 DNA follows: TGCGCCATTCCCCGGTTATGTTTGCCTGAAGCTTTCTTT.

This clonotype was counted many times. The chain is built from TRBV6-6 and TRBJ2-7, with D perhaps TRBD1 (5 bases). Germline V CDR1 and CDR2: MNHNY, SVGAGI (reference sequence). Trimming took 5 bases from V and 2 from J, leaving 13 bases between them. The CDR3 has 14 amino acids. The CDR3 loop is CASSMVREAYEQYF. CDR3 DNA sequence: TGTGCCAGCAGTATGGTCAGGGAAGCCTACGAGCAGTACTTC.

Only a few counts were recorded for this clonotype. The chain links TRBV6-2 or TRBV6-3 to TRBJ1-2; D is uncertain. The CDR3 extends over 12 amino acids. Germline CDR1 is MNHEY and CDR2 is SVGEGT. Trimming pared 4 bases from V and 7 bases from J, leaving 10 bases between. The CDR3 DNA follows: TGTGCCAGCAGTTCCGCGACTGGTGGCTACACCTTC. This gives the protein CASSSATGGYTF.

This clonotype was detected a few times. The chain combines TRBV18 with TRBJ1-1, with D tentatively TRBD1 (5 bases). Germline V gives CDR1 KGHSH, CDR2 LQKENI. The CDR3 is made up of 16 amino acids. The V end was cut by 2 bases, the J end by 0 bases, with 13 bases between. The CDR3 DNA reads TGTGCCAGCTCACCAGAGATTGACAGCGTGAACACTGAAGCTTTCTTT. Amino acids: CASSPEIDSVNTEAFF.

This clonotype occurred many times. This sequence joins TRBV28 and TRBJ1-4; TRBD1 aligns across 7 bases. CDR1 and CDR2 from the germline V gene are MDHEN and SYDVKM. CDR3 length: 14 amino acids. J lost 7 bases, V lost 3 bases, and 5 bases had no gene match. In nucleotides, the CDR3 is TGTGCCAGCAGTTTTGACAGGGTGGCTGAAAAACTGTTTTTT. Protein: CASSFDRVAEKLFF. Based on the CDR3 plus reference TRBV28 and TRBJ1-4, the full variable domain is DVKVTQSSRYLVKRTGEKVFLECVQDMDHENMFWYRQDPGLGLRLIYFSYDVKMKEKGDIPEGYSVSREKKERFSLILESASTNQTSMYLCASSFDRVAEKLFFGSGTQLSVL.